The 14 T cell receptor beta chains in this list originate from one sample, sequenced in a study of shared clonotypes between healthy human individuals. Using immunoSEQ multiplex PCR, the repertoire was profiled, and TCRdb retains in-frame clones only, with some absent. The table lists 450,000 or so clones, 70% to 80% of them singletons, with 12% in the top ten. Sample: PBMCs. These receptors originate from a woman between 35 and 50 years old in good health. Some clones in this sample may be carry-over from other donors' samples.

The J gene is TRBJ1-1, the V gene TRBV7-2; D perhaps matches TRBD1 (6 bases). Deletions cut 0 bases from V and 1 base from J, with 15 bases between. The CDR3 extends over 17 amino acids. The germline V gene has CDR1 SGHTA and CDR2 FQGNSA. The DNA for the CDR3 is TGTGCCAGCAGCTTAGCGGTAGGTCGGGGGGCGAACACTGAAGCTTTCTTT. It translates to CASSLAVGRGANTEAFF.

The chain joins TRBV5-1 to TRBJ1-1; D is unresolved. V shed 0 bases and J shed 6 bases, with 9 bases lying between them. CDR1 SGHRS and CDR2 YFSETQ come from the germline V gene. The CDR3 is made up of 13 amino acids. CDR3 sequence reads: CASSLELEAEAFF. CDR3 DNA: TGCGCCAGCAGCTTGGAACTCGAAGCTGAAGCTTTCTTT.

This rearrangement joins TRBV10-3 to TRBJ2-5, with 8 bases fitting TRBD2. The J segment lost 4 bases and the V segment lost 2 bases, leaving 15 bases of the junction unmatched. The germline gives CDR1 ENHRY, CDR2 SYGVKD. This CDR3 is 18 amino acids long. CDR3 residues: CAISEGHPAGEGGETQYF. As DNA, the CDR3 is TGTGCCATCAGTGAGGGACATCCAGCGGGGGAAGGAGGAGAGACCCAGTACTTC.

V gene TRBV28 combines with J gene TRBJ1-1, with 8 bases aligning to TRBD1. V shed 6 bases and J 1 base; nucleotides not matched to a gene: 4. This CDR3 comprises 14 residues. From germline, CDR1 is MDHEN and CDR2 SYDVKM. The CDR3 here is CASSPDRGNTEAFF. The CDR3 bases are TGTGCCAGCAGCCCTGACAGGGGGAACACTGAAGCTTTCTTT.

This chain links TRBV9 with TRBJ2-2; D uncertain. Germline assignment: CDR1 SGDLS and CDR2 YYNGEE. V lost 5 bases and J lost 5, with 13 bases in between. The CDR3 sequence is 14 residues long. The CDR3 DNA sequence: TGTGCCAGCAGGAAGTTAGGTGGTACCGGGGAGCTGTTTTTT. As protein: CASRKLGGTGELFF.

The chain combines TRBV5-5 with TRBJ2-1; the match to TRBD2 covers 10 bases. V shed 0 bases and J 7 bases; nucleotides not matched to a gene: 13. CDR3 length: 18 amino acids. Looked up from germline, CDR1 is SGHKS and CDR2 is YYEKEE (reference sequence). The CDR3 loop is CASSLVGLAGLAKNEQFF. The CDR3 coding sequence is TGTGCCAGCAGCTTGGTCGGCCTAGCGGGACTAGCGAAGAATGAGCAGTTCTTC.

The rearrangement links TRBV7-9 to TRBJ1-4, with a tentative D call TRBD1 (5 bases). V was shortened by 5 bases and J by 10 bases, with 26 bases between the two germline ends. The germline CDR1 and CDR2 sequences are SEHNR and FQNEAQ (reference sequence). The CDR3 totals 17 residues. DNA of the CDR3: TGTGCCAGCAGCCCTAGAAACCCCACGGGGGAAAGGACAAAACTGTTTTTT. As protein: CASSPRNPTGERTKLFF. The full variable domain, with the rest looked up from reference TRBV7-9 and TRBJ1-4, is DTGVSQNPRHKITKRGQNVTFRCDPISEHNRLYWYRQTLGQGPEFLTYFQNEAQLEKSRLLSDRFSAERPKGSFSTLEIQRTEQGDSAMYLCASSPRNPTGERTKLFFGSGTQLSVL.

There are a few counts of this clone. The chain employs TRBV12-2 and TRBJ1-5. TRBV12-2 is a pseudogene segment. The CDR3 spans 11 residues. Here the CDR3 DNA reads TGTGCAAGTCGCTTACATCAGCCCCAGCATTTT. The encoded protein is CASRLHQPQHF.

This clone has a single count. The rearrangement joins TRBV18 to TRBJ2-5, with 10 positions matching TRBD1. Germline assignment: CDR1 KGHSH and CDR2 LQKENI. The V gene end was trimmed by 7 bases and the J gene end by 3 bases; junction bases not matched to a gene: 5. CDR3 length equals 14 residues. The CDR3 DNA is TGTGCCAGCTTACCGGACAGGGGGAAAGAGACCCAGTACTTC. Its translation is CASLPDRGKETQYF. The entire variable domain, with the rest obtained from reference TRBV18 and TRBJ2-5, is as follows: NAGVMQNPRHLVRRRGQEARLRCSPMKGHSHVYWYRQLPEEGLKFMVYLQKENIIDESGMPKERFSAEFPKEGPSILRIQQVVRGDSAAYFCASLPDRGKETQYFGPGTRLLVL.

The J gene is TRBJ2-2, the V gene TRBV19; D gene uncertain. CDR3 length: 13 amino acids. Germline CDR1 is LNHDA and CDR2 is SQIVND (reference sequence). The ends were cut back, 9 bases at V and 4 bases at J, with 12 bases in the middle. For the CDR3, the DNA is TGTGCCAGCCGACGAGCATTCACCGGGGAGCTGTTTTTT. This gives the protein CASRRAFTGELFF.

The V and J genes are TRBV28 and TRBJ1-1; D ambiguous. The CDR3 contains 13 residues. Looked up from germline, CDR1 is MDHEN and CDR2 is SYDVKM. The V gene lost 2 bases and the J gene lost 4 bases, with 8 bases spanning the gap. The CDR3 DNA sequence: TGTGCCAGCAGTTTACGAGGTGGCACTGAAGCTTTCTTT. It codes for CASSLRGGTEAFF.

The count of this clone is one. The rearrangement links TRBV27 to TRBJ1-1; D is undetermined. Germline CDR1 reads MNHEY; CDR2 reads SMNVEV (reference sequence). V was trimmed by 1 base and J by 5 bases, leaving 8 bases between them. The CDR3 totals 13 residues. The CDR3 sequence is CASSLYSPTEAFF. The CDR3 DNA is TGTGCCAGCAGTTTATACAGTCCGACTGAAGCTTTCTTT.

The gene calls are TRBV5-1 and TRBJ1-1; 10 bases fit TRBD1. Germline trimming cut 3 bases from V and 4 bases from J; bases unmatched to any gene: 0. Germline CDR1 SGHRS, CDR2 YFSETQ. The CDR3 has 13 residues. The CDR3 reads CASSWTGGTEAFF. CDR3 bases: TGCGCCAGCAGCTGGACAGGGGGCACTGAAGCTTTCTTT. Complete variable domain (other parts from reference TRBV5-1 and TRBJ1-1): KAGVTQTPRYLIKTRGQQVTLSCSPISGHRSVSWYQQTPGQGLQFLFEYFSETQRNKGNFPGRFSGRQFSNSRSEMNVSTLELGDSALYLCASSWTGGTEAFFGQGTRLTVV.

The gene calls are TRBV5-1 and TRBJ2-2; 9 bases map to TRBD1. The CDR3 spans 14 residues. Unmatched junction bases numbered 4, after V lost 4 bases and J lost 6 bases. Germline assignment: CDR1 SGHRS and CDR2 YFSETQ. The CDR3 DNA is TGCGCCAGCAGCGGACAGGGGCGGGCCGGGGAGCTGTTTTTT. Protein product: CASSGQGRAGELFF. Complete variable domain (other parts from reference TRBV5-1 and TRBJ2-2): KAGVTQTPRYLIKTRGQQVTLSCSPISGHRSVSWYQQTPGQGLQFLFEYFSETQRNKGNFPGRFSGRQFSNSRSEMNVSTLELGDSALYLCASSGQGRAGELFFGEGSRLTVL.